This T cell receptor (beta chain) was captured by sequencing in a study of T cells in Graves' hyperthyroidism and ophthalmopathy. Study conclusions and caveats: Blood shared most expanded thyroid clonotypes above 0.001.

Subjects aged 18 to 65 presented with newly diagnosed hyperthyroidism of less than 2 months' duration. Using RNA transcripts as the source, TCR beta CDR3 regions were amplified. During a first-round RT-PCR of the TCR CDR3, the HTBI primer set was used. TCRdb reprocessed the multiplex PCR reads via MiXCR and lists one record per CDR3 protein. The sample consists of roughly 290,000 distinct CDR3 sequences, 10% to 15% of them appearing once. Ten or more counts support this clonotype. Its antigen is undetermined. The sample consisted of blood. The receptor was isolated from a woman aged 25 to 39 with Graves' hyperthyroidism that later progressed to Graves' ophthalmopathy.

Here the CDR3 reads CASSSLEIVEQYF. CDR3 sequence (DNA): TGTGCCAGCAGCTCCCTGGAGATAGTCGAGCAGTACTTC. This chain joins TRBV7-9 and TRBJ2-7; D gene unclear. V was cut by 4 bases and J by 6 bases, with 13 bases left in between. This CDR3 spans 13 amino acids. Germline CDR1 reads SEHNR; CDR2 reads FQNEAQ (reference sequence).